This T cell receptor beta chain was captured by sequencing in a study of blood T cell repertoires in COVID-19. The germline gives CDR1 SEHNR, CDR2 FQNEAQ (reference sequence). Deletions cut 1 base from V and 0 bases from J, with 6 bases between. The CDR3 is 15 residues long. How the authors handled the data: Estimation of nucleated cell counts was performed using reference gene primer amplification. Profiled with immunoSEQ multiplex PCR; TCRdb holds only in-frame clones, not every one. The V and J calls and the clone size are those of that table, but D and trimming were determined from the DNA. This sample has about 230,000 clones, with roughly 88% found just once.

The sequence was collected from a man aged 35-49 years who had recovered from COVID-19. This chain connects TRBV7-9 to TRBJ2-2; D gene uncertain. The specimen sequenced was peripheral blood. The CDR3 nucleotides are TGTGCCAGCAGCTTAGGAAGCGCGAACACCGGGGAGCTGTTTTTT. Amino acids: CASSLGSANTGELFF. Drawing the rest from reference TRBV7-9 and TRBJ2-2, the complete variable domain is DTGVSQNPRHKITKRGQNVTFRCDPISEHNRLYWYRQTLGQGPEFLTYFQNEAQLEKSRLLSDRFSAERPKGSFSTLEIQRTEQGDSAMYLCASSLGSANTGELFFGEGSRLTVL.